Below are 8 T cell receptor beta chains sequenced from a single sample in a study of blood T cell repertoires in COVID-19. Method: immunoSEQ multiplex PCR; TCRdb's copy keeps in-frame clones and lacks some. Here the sample spans about 140,000 clones, around 84% being singletons. Sequenced: peripheral blood. These receptor sequences come from a woman aged 55 to 70 with acute or convalescent COVID-19.

This chain links TRBV4-1 with TRBJ2-5, with D tentatively TRBD2 (5 bases). CDR1 and CDR2 from the germline V gene are MGHRA and YSYEKL. The CDR3 is 18 amino acids. Trimming shortened V by 0 bases and J by 1 base, and 18 bases separated the two germline ends. The CDR3 reads CASSQEAPATTLQETQYF. CDR3 DNA: TGCGCCAGCAGCCAAGAAGCACCAGCGACTACGCTCCAAGAGACCCAGTACTTC.

This chain joins TRBV20-1 and TRBJ1-5, with TRBD1 identical over 7 bases. The trim removed 3 bases at V and 3 bases at J, leaving 11 bases unmatched. The germline V gene encodes CDR1 DFQATT and CDR2 SNEGSKA (reference sequence). There are 16 residues in the CDR3. CDR3: CSASKGAPISNQPQHF. The CDR3 bases are TGCAGTGCTAGTAAGGGGGCGCCGATCTCCAATCAGCCCCAGCATTTT.

The gene calls are TRBV28 and TRBJ1-4; D unclear. The CDR3 extends over 14 amino acids. CDR1 is MDHEN and CDR2 is SYDVKM in the germline V gene. Trimming cost V 6 bases and J 8 bases, with 16 bases left between them. This CDR3 reads CASSPLEDGEKLFF. CDR3 DNA sequence: TGTGCCAGCAGCCCCCTGGAGGATGGAGAAAAACTGTTTTTT.

This chain uses TRBV9 with TRBJ1-1, with 8 bases matching TRBD1. Per germline, CDR1 SGDLS and CDR2 YYNGEE. Trimming at V came to 2 bases and at J to 4 bases, leaving 7 bases not matched to a gene. The CDR3 extends over 15 amino acids. Here the CDR3 DNA reads TGTGCCAGCAGCGTCGGGACAGGCGGTGGCACTGAAGCTTTCTTT. This sequence encodes CASSVGTGGGTEAFF.

The chain links TRBV6-2 or TRBV6-3 to TRBJ2-2, with D perhaps TRBD1 (5 bases). Deletions cut 0 bases from V and 4 bases from J, with 18 bases between. Germline-derived CDR1 and CDR2 are MNHEY and SVGEGT. This CDR3 spans 18 amino acids. The CDR3 bases are TGTGCCAGCAGTTACTCGAAGTCTTGGCAGGGCGGCACCGGGGAGCTGTTTTTT. It codes for CASSYSKSWQGGTGELFF.

In this sample, this clone turned up once. The chain couples TRBV4-1 to TRBJ2-5, with 11 bases identical to TRBD2. V dropped 4 bases and J dropped 2; count of bases not matched to a gene: 9. The CDR3 is made up of 17 amino acids. The germline CDR1 and CDR2 sequences are MGHRA and YSYEKL. CDR3: CASSPQGTSGLQETQYF. CDR3 nucleotides: TGCGCCAGCAGCCCCCAGGGGACTAGCGGCTTACAAGAGACCCAGTACTTC.

This chain links TRBV5-4 with TRBJ2-2; TRBD2 agrees at 10 bases. Looked up from germline, CDR1 is SGHNT and CDR2 is YYREEE (reference sequence). The CDR3 is made up of 16 amino acids. The trim removed 4 bases at V and 4 bases at J, leaving 7 bases unmatched. CDR3 nucleotide sequence: TGTGCCAGCAGCCCCACTAGCGGGGCAATCACCGGGGAGCTGTTTTTT. This sequence encodes CASSPTSGAITGELFF.

The rearrangement links TRBV27 to TRBJ1-2, with a tentative D call TRBD1 (5 bases). This CDR3 is 14 amino acids long. Deletions cut 4 bases from V and 2 bases from J, with 11 bases between. Germline loops: CDR1 MNHEY, CDR2 SMNVEV (reference sequence). CDR3 protein: CASSSQGLNYGYTF. The CDR3, as DNA: TGTGCCAGCAGTTCCCAGGGACTAAACTATGGCTACACCTTC.